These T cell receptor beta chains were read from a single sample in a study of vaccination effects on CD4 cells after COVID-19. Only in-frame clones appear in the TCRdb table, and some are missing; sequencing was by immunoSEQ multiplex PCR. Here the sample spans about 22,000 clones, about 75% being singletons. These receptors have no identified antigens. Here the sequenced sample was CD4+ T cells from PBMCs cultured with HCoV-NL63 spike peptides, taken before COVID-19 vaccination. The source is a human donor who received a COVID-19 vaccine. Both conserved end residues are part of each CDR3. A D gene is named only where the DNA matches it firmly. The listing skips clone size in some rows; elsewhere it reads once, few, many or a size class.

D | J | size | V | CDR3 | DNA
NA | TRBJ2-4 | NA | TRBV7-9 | CASSANSVGAQYF | TGTGCCAGCAGCGCAAACAGCGTCGGGGCTCAGTACTTC
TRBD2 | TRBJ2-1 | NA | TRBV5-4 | CASNRGGEGGSYNEQFF | TGTGCCAGCAACCGGGGGGGTGAGGGTGGGAGCTACAATGAGCAGTTCTTC
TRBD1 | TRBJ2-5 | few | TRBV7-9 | CASSLAGTGWGQETQYF | TGTGCCAGCAGCCTGGCGGGGACAGGGTGGGGGCAAGAGACCCAGTACTTC
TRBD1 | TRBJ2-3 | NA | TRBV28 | CASSSWDRHTDTQYF | TGTGCCAGCAGTTCCTGGGACAGACACACAGATACGCAGTATTTT
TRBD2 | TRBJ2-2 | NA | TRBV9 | CASSVLAGGTGELFF | TGTGCCAGCAGCGTACTAGCGGGGGGAACCGGGGAGCTGTTTTTT
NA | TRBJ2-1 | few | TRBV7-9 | CASSLGVNNEQFF | TGTGCCAGCAGCTTAGGAGTAAACAATGAGCAGTTCTTC
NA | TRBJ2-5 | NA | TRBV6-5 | CASRRASRQETQYF | TGTGCCAGCCGCCGGGCGAGCCGCCAAGAGACCCAGTACTTC
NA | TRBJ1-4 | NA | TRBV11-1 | CASSPREGAREKLFF | TGTGCCAGCAGCCCTAGGGAAGGGGCAAGGGAAAAACTGTTTTTT
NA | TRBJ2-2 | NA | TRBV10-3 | CAISSGTTNTGELFF | TGTGCCATCAGTTCCGGGACGACGAACACCGGGGAGCTGTTTTTT
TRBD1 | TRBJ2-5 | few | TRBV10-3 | CAIRPTDREETQYF | TGTGCCATCAGACCTACGGACAGGGAGGAGACCCAGTACTTC
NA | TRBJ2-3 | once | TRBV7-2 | CASSLTTVRTDTQYF | TGTGCCAGCAGCTTAACGACCGTACGCACAGATACGCAGTATTTT
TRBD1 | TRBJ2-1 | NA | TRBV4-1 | CASSHLGGYSYNEQFF | TGCGCCAGCAGCCACCTAGGGGGCTACTCCTACAATGAGCAGTTCTTC
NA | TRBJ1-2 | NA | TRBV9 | CASSVGFREGYTF | TGTGCCAGCAGCGTAGGATTTAGGGAGGGATACACCTTC
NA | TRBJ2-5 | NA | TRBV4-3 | CASSQDWPGAGETQYF | TGCGCCAGCAGCCAAGATTGGCCCGGGGCGGGGGAGACCCAGTACTTC
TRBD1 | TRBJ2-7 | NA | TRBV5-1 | CASSLGQGIGEQYF | TGCGCCAGCAGCCTGGGACAGGGGATAGGCGAGCAGTACTTC
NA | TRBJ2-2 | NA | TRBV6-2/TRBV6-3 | CASSWLGNTGELFF | TGTGCCAGCAGTTGGCTGGGGAACACCGGGGAGCTGTTTTTT
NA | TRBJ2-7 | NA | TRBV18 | CASSPQDYEQYF | TGTGCCAGCTCACCCCAAGACTACGAGCAGTACTTC
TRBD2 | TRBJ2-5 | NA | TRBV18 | CASSPLSGGAGETQYF | TGTGCCAGCTCACCGCTTAGCGGGGGGGCCGGAGAGACCCAGTACTTC
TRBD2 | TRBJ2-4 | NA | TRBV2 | CASTLGGVAKNIQYF | TGTGCCAGCACCCTGGGGGGGGTAGCCAAAAACATTCAGTACTTC
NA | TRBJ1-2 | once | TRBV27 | CASSLTGRDYGYTF | TGTGCCAGCAGTTTAACCGGCAGGGACTATGGCTACACCTTC
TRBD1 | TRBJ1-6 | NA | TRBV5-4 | CASSLVSGGLHSPLHF | TGTGCCAGCAGCTTGGTATCAGGGGGTTTGCATTCACCCCTCCACTTT
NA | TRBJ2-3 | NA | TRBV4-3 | CASSQVFRGTRTDTQYF | TGCGCCAGCAGCCAAGTGTTCCGGGGGACCCGCACAGATACGCAGTATTTT
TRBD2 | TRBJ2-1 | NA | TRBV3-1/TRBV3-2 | CASSPTSGGGNEQFF | TGTGCCAGCAGCCCGACTAGCGGGGGGGGAAATGAGCAGTTCTTC
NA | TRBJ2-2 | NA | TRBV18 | CASSLGGNTGELFF | TGTGCCAGCTCCCTCGGAGGGAACACCGGGGAGCTGTTTTTT
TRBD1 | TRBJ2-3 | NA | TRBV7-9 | CASSFGQGVADTQYF | TGTGCCAGCAGCTTCGGACAGGGGGTTGCAGATACGCAGTATTTT
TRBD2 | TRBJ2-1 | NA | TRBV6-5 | CASSYRAGGRFNQQFF | TGTGCCAGCAGTTACAGGGCGGGGGGCCGCTTTAATCAGCAGTTCTTC
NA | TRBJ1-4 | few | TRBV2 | CASSKNGQYNEKLFF | TGTGCCAGCAGTAAAAACGGACAGTACAATGAAAAACTGTTTTTT
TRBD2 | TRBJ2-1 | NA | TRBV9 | CASSVSGGPYNEQFF | TGTGCCAGCAGCGTTAGCGGGGGACCCTACAATGAGCAGTTCTTC
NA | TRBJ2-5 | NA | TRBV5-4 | CASSPDSSETQYF | TGTGCCAGCAGCCCGGACAGTTCGGAGACCCAGTACTTC
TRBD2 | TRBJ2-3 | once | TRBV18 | CASSPQGLAGGDTQYF | TGTGCCAGCTCACCACAGGGACTAGCGGGAGGTGATACGCAGTATTTT
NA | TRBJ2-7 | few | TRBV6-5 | CASSYSWERSYEQYF | TGTGCCAGCAGTTACTCATGGGAGAGGTCCTACGAGCAGTACTTC
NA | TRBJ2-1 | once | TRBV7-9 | CASSLSVSRRALSNEQFF | TGTGCCAGCAGCTTATCCGTTTCTCGGAGGGCATTGAGTAATGAGCAGTTCTTC
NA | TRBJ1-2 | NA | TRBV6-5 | CASRTRGSNYGYTF | TGTGCCAGCAGGACCCGCGGGTCCAACTATGGCTACACCTTC
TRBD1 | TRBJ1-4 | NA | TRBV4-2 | CASSQSQGATNEKLFF | TGTGCCAGCAGCCAATCCCAGGGGGCAACTAATGAAAAACTGTTTTTT
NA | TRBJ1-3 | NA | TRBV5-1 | CASRDPLSGNTIYF | TGCGCCAGTAGGGACCCCCTCTCTGGAAACACCATATATTTT
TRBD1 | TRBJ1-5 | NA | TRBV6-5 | CASSPDRGHNQPQHF | TGTGCCAGCAGCCCGGACAGGGGGCACAATCAGCCCCAGCATTTT
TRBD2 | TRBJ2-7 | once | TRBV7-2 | CASSLEAGGLGYEQYF | TGTGCCAGCAGCTTAGAGGCGGGAGGGCTCGGTTACGAGCAGTACTTC
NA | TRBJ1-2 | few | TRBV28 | CASSLTVYGYTF | TGTGCCAGCAGTTTGACAGTCTATGGCTACACCTTC
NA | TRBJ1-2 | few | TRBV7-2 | CASSNAPMPYGYTF | TGTGCCAGCAGCAACGCTCCCATGCCCTATGGCTACACCTTC
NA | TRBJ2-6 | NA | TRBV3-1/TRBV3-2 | CASSQITGSGANVLTF | TGTGCCAGCAGCCAAATTACAGGGTCTGGGGCCAACGTCCTGACTTTC
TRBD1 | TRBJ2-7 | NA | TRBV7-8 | CASSFRDRGPYEQYF | TGTGCCAGCAGCTTTCGTGACAGGGGCCCGTACGAGCAGTACTTC
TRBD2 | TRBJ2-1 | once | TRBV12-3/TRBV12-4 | CASSRSGGEQFF | TGTGCCAGCAGCCGTAGCGGGGGTGAGCAGTTCTTC
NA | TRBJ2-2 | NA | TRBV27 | CASSSARLIPGTGELFF | TGTGCCAGCAGTTCAGCCCGCCTCATACCGGGCACCGGGGAGCTGTTTTTT
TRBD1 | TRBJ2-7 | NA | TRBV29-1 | CSAVGRTGSDEQYF | TGCAGCGCCGTAGGCCGGACAGGGTCGGACGAGCAGTACTTC
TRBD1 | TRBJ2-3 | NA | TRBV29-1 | CSVDPDRLTDTQYF | TGCAGCGTTGACCCGGACAGGTTAACAGATACGCAGTATTTT
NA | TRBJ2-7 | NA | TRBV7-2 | CASSLVPSYEQYF | TGTGCCAGCAGCTTAGTTCCCTCCTACGAGCAGTACTTC
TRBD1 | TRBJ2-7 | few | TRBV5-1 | CASSLGGQGTEQYF | TGCGCCAGCAGCTTGGGAGGACAGGGAACCGAGCAGTACTTC
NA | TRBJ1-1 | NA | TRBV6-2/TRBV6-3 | CASSYSLSDPGANTEAFF | TGTGCCAGCAGTTACTCATTATCCGATCCGGGGGCGAACACTGAAGCTTTCTTT
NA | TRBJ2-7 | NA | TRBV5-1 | CASSNPQGPYEQYF | TGCGCCAGCAGCAACCCGCAGGGCCCCTACGAGCAGTACTTC